The 27 T cell receptor beta chains in this list originate from one sample, sequenced in a study of T cell responses to AZD1222 COVID-19 vaccine. Assay used: immunoSEQ multiplex PCR; TCRdb lists only in-frame clones, some missing. The profile shows some 180,000 clones, about nine tenths of them singletons. This specimen consisted of peripheral blood, obtained on day 0 of AZD1222 vaccination. These TCRs come from an adult in good health.

The chain employs TRBV4-1 and TRBJ1-3; D is undetermined. The V and J ends lost 3 bases and 0 bases respectively, with 6 bases between them. CDR1 and CDR2 (germline): MGHRA, YSYEKL. The CDR3 consists of 14 residues. CDR3 loop: CASSQGDSGNTIYF. The CDR3 DNA follows: TGCGCCAGCAGCCAGGGAGACTCTGGAAACACCATATATTTT.

This clone was recorded once. The chain uses TRBV7-2 and TRBJ1-6; D is uncertain. Germline CDR1 reads SGHTA; CDR2 reads FQGNSA. This CDR3 contains 15 residues. Between the trimmed V and J ends, which lost 6 bases and 4 bases, there was a span of 13 bases. The CDR3 region has the DNA TGTGCCAGCAGGGCGGAGCAGCTTTATAATTCACCCCTCCACTTT. Translating gives CASRAEQLYNSPLHF.

This chain links TRBV19 with TRBJ2-1, with 10 positions matching TRBD2. This CDR3 region has 17 residues. V lost 0 bases, J lost 7 bases, and 9 bases stayed unmatched. Germline V lookup: CDR1 LNHDA, CDR2 SQIVND (reference sequence). The CDR3, as DNA: TGTGCCAGTAGTATAGACCCTAGCGGGGGTAAGCGGAATGAGCAGTTCTTC. Amino acid sequence: CASSIDPSGGKRNEQFF.

This rearrangement joins TRBV29-1 to TRBJ2-2; the match to TRBD1 covers 7 bases. Germline V gene sequence: CDR1 SQVTM, CDR2 ANQGSEA. The CDR3 consists of 12 residues. With V trimmed by 5 bases and J by 6 bases, 3 bases remained unmatched. The CDR3 protein is CSVLQGSGELFF. CDR3 in DNA: TGCAGCGTTTTACAGGGGTCCGGGGAGCTGTTTTTT.

The chain recombines TRBV7-2 with TRBJ2-5; 7 bases are shared with TRBD2. The CDR3 spans 17 residues. Germline assignment: CDR1 SGHTA and CDR2 FQGNSA. V lost 2 bases, J lost 1 base, and 10 bases stayed unmatched. CDR3 sequence: CASSLRASGAIQETQYF. As DNA, the CDR3 is TGTGCCAGCAGCTTAAGGGCCAGCGGGGCGATCCAAGAGACCCAGTACTTC.

The chain links TRBV11-2 to TRBJ2-5, with TRBD1 matching 7 bases. Germline trimming cut 6 bases from V and 4 bases from J; bases unmatched to any gene: 11. The CDR3 sequence is 15 residues long. Germline CDR1 SGHAT, CDR2 FQNNGV. As DNA, the CDR3 is TGTGCCAGCAGTCGGACAGGCCCCAATGGAGAGACCCAGTACTTC. It yields the protein CASSRTGPNGETQYF.

The genes are TRBV2 and TRBJ1-3; D is possibly TRBD1 (5 bases). Trimming left V 3 bases short and J 0 bases short, with 15 bases between. The germline CDR1 and CDR2 sequences are SNHLY and FYNNEI. The length of the CDR3 is 17 residues. CDR3 nucleotide sequence: TGTGCCAGCAGTGATGGGGGAGAGAGAGACTCTGGAAACACCATATATTTT. Residues: CASSDGGERDSGNTIYF.

This clone was recorded only once. CDR3 DNA sequence: TGCAGCGTTGAAGGGTCCAGCGGGAGCCCAAGGGAGCAGTACTTC. It specifies CSVEGSSGSPREQYF. V and J are TRBV29-1 and TRBJ2-7; 8 nucleotides match TRBD2. V shed 1 base and J 7 bases; nucleotides not matched to a gene: 12. Per germline, CDR1 SQVTM and CDR2 ANQGSEA. There are 15 residues in the CDR3.

This chain connects TRBV2 to TRBJ2-3; D is uncertain. Germline-derived CDR1 and CDR2 are SNHLY and FYNNEI. The V and J ends lost 6 bases and 6 bases respectively, with 10 bases between them. The CDR3 is 12 amino acids. The CDR3: CASRGLLDTQYF. The CDR3 DNA follows: TGTGCCAGCAGGGGCCTGCTCGATACGCAGTATTTT.

The J gene is TRBJ1-6, the V gene TRBV9; no firm D call. Germline V gene sequence: CDR1 SGDLS, CDR2 YYNGEE. The CDR3 is made up of 14 amino acids. V shed 2 bases and J shed 7 bases, with 10 bases lying between them. CDR3 region: CASSVRTANSPLHF. The CDR3 nucleotides are TGTGCCAGCAGCGTGAGAACAGCCAATTCACCCCTCCACTTT.

The CDR3 protein is CASSLSQGMNTEAFF. The CDR3 bases are TGCGCCAGCAGCCTAAGTCAGGGCATGAACACTGAAGCTTTCTTT. The chain is built from TRBV4-1 and TRBJ1-1; a weak D match, TRBD1 (5 bases). The CDR3 loop spans 15 amino acids. Trimming took off 4 bases at V and 0 bases at J, with 12 bases between the two ends. Germline V gene lookup returns CDR1 MGHRA and CDR2 YSYEKL.

The chain employs TRBV19 and TRBJ2-2; 7 positions match TRBD1. The CDR3 contains 14 residues. J gave up 7 bases and V 6 bases, and 8 bases lay outside the gene matches. Germline V gene lookup returns CDR1 LNHDA and CDR2 SQIVND (reference sequence). Here the CDR3 reads CASSDQQGHGELFF. In DNA, the CDR3 is TGTGCCAGTAGCGATCAACAGGGGCACGGGGAGCTGTTTTTT.

V and J are TRBV7-9 and TRBJ1-3; no definite D call. V was shortened by 2 bases and J by 4 bases, with 15 bases between the two germline ends. The CDR3 extends over 16 amino acids. Germline V gene data show CDR1 as SEHNR and CDR2 as FQNEAQ (reference sequence). CDR3 residues: CASSLPAQIVGNTIYF. CDR3 nucleotide sequence: TGTGCCAGCAGCTTACCGGCCCAGATAGTCGGAAACACCATATATTTT.

The J gene is TRBJ1-6, the V gene TRBV6-5; D perhaps matches TRBD1 (6 bases). From germline, CDR1 is MNHEY and CDR2 SVGAGI. V was shortened by 6 bases and J by 10 bases, with 16 bases between the two germline ends. This CDR3 is 14 amino acids long. As DNA, the CDR3 is TGTGCCAGCAGGCTACGACAGGATCGGTCACCCCTCCACTTT. Translating gives CASRLRQDRSPLHF.

The chain joins TRBV9 to TRBJ2-1; tentative D call: TRBD1 (5 bases). The V end lost 0 bases, the J end lost 9 bases, and 13 bases lay between the germline ends. Germline lookup yields CDR1 SGDLS and CDR2 YYNGEE. CDR3 length equals 14 residues. The chain's CDR3 is CASSVVAGSIEQFF. CDR3 nucleotide sequence: TGTGCCAGCAGCGTAGTGGCAGGGTCAATTGAGCAGTTCTTC. Looking up the rest from reference TRBV9 and TRBJ2-1 gives the full variable domain: DSGVTQTPKHLITATGQRVTLRCSPRSGDLSVYWYQQSLDQGLQFLIQYYNGEERAKGNILERFSAQQFPDLHSELNLSSLELGDSALYFCASSVVAGSIEQFFGPGTRLTVL.

This clone was recorded once. The chain uses TRBV19 and TRBJ1-2; 10 bases are shared with TRBD1. Germline values: CDR1 LNHDA, CDR2 SQIVND (reference sequence). Trimming cost V 7 bases and J 4 bases; bases outside gene matches: 6. This CDR3 is 14 amino acids long. DNA of the CDR3: TGTGCCAGTACCCCGACAGGGGGCGTCTATGGCTACACCTTC. Translation: CASTPTGGVYGYTF.

V gene TRBV13 combines with J gene TRBJ2-7; perhaps TRBD1 as D (6 bases). V was clipped by 5 bases and J by 0 bases, with 17 bases between them. CDR1 and CDR2 from the germline V gene are PRHDT and FYEKMQ (reference sequence). The length of the CDR3 is 16 residues. In nucleotides, the CDR3 is TGTGCCAGCAGCCAGTATGGGGGCGCGAGCTCCTACGAGCAGTACTTC. Translated, it gives CASSQYGGASSYEQYF.

This sequence joins TRBV6-5 and TRBJ1-6; the D is unclear. V lost 6 bases and J lost 9, with 18 bases in between. This CDR3 region has 15 residues. From germline, CDR1 is MNHEY and CDR2 SVGAGI. This chain's CDR3 is CASRPPGSWGSPLHF. The CDR3 nucleotides are TGTGCCAGCAGACCCCCCGGGAGTTGGGGTTCACCCCTCCACTTT.

This chain joins TRBV4-2 and TRBJ1-2; perhaps TRBD1 as D (6 bases). V was trimmed by 0 bases and J by 0 bases, leaving 14 bases between them. Germline values: CDR1 LGHNA, CDR2 YNFKEQ. The CDR3 extends over 17 amino acids. DNA of the CDR3: TGTGCCAGCAGCCAAGACCTAACCCACAGGGCTAACTATGGCTACACCTTC. Its translation is CASSQDLTHRANYGYTF.

A note on this clone: Other DNA sequences in this specimen translate into the identical CDR3. CDR3 sequence: CASSVQGTDTQYF. The CDR3 DNA reads TGTGCCAGCAGCGTACAGGGGACAGATACGCAGTATTTT. The V gene is TRBV9, the J gene TRBJ2-3, with a tentative D call TRBD1 (6 bases). Germline V gene lookup returns CDR1 SGDLS and CDR2 YYNGEE. The CDR3 totals 13 residues. The germline V and J ends were trimmed by 1 base and 3 bases, with 6 bases remaining between them.

The chain carries TRBV18 and TRBJ2-1, with 12 positions matching TRBD2. Germline trimming cut 5 bases from V and 7 bases from J; bases unmatched to any gene: 15. The length of the CDR3 is 18 residues. Germline-derived CDR1 and CDR2 are KGHSH and LQKENI. CDR3 loop: CASSSLTTSGRPINEQFF. DNA for the CDR3: TGTGCCAGCTCATCCCTAACAACTAGCGGGAGGCCAATAAATGAGCAGTTCTTC. Together with reference TRBV18 and TRBJ2-1, the CDR3 gives the full variable domain: NAGVMQNPRHLVRRRGQEARLRCSPMKGHSHVYWYRQLPEEGLKFMVYLQKENIIDESGMPKERFSAEFPKEGPSILRIQQVVRGDSAAYFCASSSLTTSGRPINEQFFGPGTRLTVL.

In nucleotides, the CDR3 is TGTGCCAGCACCTGGGGACAGGGGGCGGGCGAGCAGTACTTC. It encodes CASTWGQGAGEQYF. The chain couples TRBV6-6 to TRBJ2-7; 12 bases map to TRBD1. This CDR3 contains 14 residues. V was pared by 7 bases and J by 6 bases, with 7 bases of the junction left unmatched. CDR1 and CDR2 from the germline V gene are MNHNY and SVGAGI (reference sequence).

This sequence joins TRBV6-4 and TRBJ2-2, with 9 positions matching TRBD2. CDR1 and CDR2 (germline): MRHNA, SNTAGT. Germline trimming cut 6 bases from V and 5 bases from J; bases unmatched to any gene: 10. The CDR3 is 16 amino acids. The CDR3 protein is CASSHIVLAGTGELFF. The CDR3 DNA sequence: TGTGCCAGCAGCCATATAGTTCTAGCGGGAACCGGGGAGCTGTTTTTT.

The chain employs TRBV27 and TRBJ2-7; D remains unclear. Trimming took 3 bases from V and 0 from J, leaving 12 bases between them. The germline V gene encodes CDR1 MNHEY and CDR2 SMNVEV (reference sequence). The CDR3 loop spans 15 amino acids. The CDR3 DNA reads as TGTGCCAGCAGTTTGACGGGCTGGAACTCCTACGAGCAGTACTTC. This translates into CASSLTGWNSYEQYF.

This chain joins TRBV6-5 and TRBJ1-1; 8 bases are shared with TRBD1. The CDR3 is made up of 15 amino acids. Germline lookup yields CDR1 MNHEY and CDR2 SVGAGI. V gave up 0 bases and J gave up 3 bases; unmatched junction bases: 3. CDR3 protein: CASSYSSTGDTEAFF. CDR3 DNA: TGTGCCAGCAGTTACTCCTCGACAGGGGACACTGAAGCTTTCTTT.

The chain links TRBV15 to TRBJ2-7, with 10 positions matching TRBD1. The CDR3 consists of 15 residues. Germline V gene lookup returns CDR1 LNHNV and CDR2 YYDKDF (reference sequence). Trimming at V came to 3 bases and at J to 7 bases, leaving 9 bases not matched to a gene. CDR3 DNA sequence: TGTGCCACCAGCAGTGACAGGGGGCGCGGGTATGAGCAGTACTTC. Protein product: CATSSDRGRGYEQYF.

This clone was observed a single time. The chain employs TRBV7-9 and TRBJ2-7; D is ambiguous. Germline V lookup: CDR1 SEHNR, CDR2 FQNEAQ (reference sequence). The V and J ends lost 1 base and 2 bases respectively, with 9 bases between them. This CDR3 has 14 residues. Here the CDR3 DNA reads TGTGCCAGCAGCTTAGAGGAGCTGGCCTACGAGCAGTACTTC. It codes for CASSLEELAYEQYF.